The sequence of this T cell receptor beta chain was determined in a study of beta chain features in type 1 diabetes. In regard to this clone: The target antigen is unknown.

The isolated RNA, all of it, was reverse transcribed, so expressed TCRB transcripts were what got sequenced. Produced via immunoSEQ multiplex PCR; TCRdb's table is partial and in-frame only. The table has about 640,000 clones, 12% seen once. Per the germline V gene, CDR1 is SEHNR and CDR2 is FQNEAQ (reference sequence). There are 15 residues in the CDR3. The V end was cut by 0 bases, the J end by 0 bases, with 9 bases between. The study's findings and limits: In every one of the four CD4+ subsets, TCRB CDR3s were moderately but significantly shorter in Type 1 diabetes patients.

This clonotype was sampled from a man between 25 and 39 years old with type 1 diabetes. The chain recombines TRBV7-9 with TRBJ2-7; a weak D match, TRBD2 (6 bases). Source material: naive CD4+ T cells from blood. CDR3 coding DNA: TGTGCCAGCAGCTTAGCCGGGACTTCCTCCTACGAGCAGTACTTC. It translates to CASSLAGTSSYEQYF. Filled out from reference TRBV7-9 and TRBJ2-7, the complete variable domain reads DTGVSQNPRHKITKRGQNVTFRCDPISEHNRLYWYRQTLGQGPEFLTYFQNEAQLEKSRLLSDRFSAERPKGSFSTLEIQRTEQGDSAMYLCASSLAGTSSYEQYFGPGTRLTVT.